This T cell receptor beta chain was identified in a study of T cell changes during pregnancy in multiple sclerosis. Assay used: immunoSEQ multiplex PCR; TCRdb lists only in-frame clones, some missing. The sample shows over 75,000 clones, 85% to 95% of them seen only once. Germline lookup yields CDR1 MDHEN and CDR2 SYDVKM. The length of the CDR3 is 12 residues. Trimming shortened V by 7 bases and J by 5 bases, and 11 bases separated the two germline ends. The sequence came from a female donor with multiple sclerosis, enrolled in a pregnancy study. The chain links TRBV28 to TRBJ2-5; possibly TRBD1 for D (6 bases). The sequences come from peripheral blood, collected in the first trimester of pregnancy. This CDR3 is CASTDRRETQYF. The CDR3 nucleotides are TGTGCCAGCACCGACAGGAGGGAGACCCAGTACTTC.